This is a list of T cell receptor beta chains from one sample in a study of T cell repertoires in cytomegalovirus infection. TCRdb used MiXCR to reprocess the reads, holding one entry per CDR3 protein. Of 500,000 to 600,000 distinct CDR3 sequences in the sample, 16% were seen once. Sequencing was performed on CD8+ T cells from PBMCs. These receptors were taken from a human donor in good health (CMV status not recorded). Some clones in this sample may be carry-over from other donors' samples. Each CDR3 is given with its conserved first and last residue. The D gene is left open where the match is weak. Size tells how often a clone was seen (once, few, many) or the class of an expanded clone, and some rows leave it out.

V gene	D gene	clone size	J gene	CDR3 protein	CDR3 DNA
TRBV7-9	TRBD2	-	TRBJ2-5	CASSPGTFGGAQYF	TGTGCCAGCAGCCCGGGGACTTTCGGGGGGGCCCAGTACTTC
TRBV2	-	few	TRBJ2-1	CASSVASEQFF	TGTGCCAGCAGTGTTGCGAGTGAGCAGTTCTTC
TRBV4-2	TRBD2	many	TRBJ2-5	CASSQGTAGAQETQYF	TGTGCCAGCAGCCAAGGAACAGCGGGGGCACAAGAGACCCAGTACTTC
TRBV6-1	-	-	TRBJ2-5	CASSDIIEETQYF	TGTGCCAGCAGTGATATCATCGAAGAGACCCAGTACTTC
TRBV6-1	-	many	TRBJ2-7	CASSVGQTYEQYF	TGTGCCAGCAGCGTCGGACAGACCTACGAGCAGTACTTC
TRBV19	-	many	TRBJ2-5	CASSNRARERGETQYF	TGTGCCAGTAGTAACCGGGCTAGGGAGAGAGGAGAGACCCAGTACTTC
TRBV11-2	TRBD1	few	TRBJ1-3	CASSLMGTGGSGNTIYF	TGTGCCAGCAGCTTAATGGGGACAGGGGGCTCCGGAAACACCATATATTTT
TRBV6-5	-	-	TRBJ1-6	CASSEPPTGPAYNSPLHF	TGTGCCAGCAGTGAACCTCCGACAGGCCCAGCCTATAATTCACCCCTCCACTTT
TRBV5-5	-	-	TRBJ2-2	CASSLVRATGELFF	TGTGCCAGCAGCTTGGTCAGGGCCACCGGGGAGCTGTTTTTT
TRBV7-9	TRBD2	-	TRBJ2-7	CASSVPGLAGEQYF	TGTGCCAGCAGCGTCCCGGGACTAGCAGGCGAGCAGTACTTC
TRBV10-3	TRBD1	many	TRBJ2-4	CAISESIPPGQGLAKNIQYF	TGTGCCATCAGTGAGTCGATCCCCCCGGGACAGGGACTAGCCAAAAACATTCAGTACTTC
TRBV10-3	TRBD1	many	TRBJ1-4	CAIRERDREGEKLFF	TGTGCCATCAGAGAGAGGGACAGGGAAGGTGAAAAACTGTTTTTT
TRBV14	-	many	TRBJ2-2	CASSLETGFGELFF	TGTGCCAGCAGCCTCGAAACAGGGTTCGGGGAGCTGTTTTTT
TRBV7-9	-	many	TRBJ2-5	CASSPPEWSQETQYF	TGTGCCAGCAGCCCTCCCGAGTGGAGTCAAGAGACCCAGTACTTC
TRBV6-5	TRBD2	-	TRBJ2-7	CASSYGVAGGYEQYF	TGTGCCAGCAGTTACGGGGTAGCGGGAGGGTACGAGCAGTACTTC
TRBV4-2	-	-	TRBJ2-7	CASSQERLAYYEQYF	TGTGCCAGCAGCCAAGAAAGGCTAGCCTACTACGAGCAGTACTTC
TRBV7-3	-	few	TRBJ2-1	CASSPRPLSYNEQFF	TGTGCCAGCAGCCCAAGGCCCCTATCCTACAATGAGCAGTTCTTC
TRBV19	TRBD1	-	TRBJ1-5	CASSIERGQDQPQHF	TGTGCCAGTAGTATAGAACGGGGACAGGATCAGCCCCAGCATTTT
TRBV4-1	TRBD2	many	TRBJ2-7	CASSQEGPGGFYEQYF	TGCGCCAGCAGCCAAGAGGGTCCGGGAGGGTTCTACGAGCAGTACTTC
TRBV28	TRBD2	many	TRBJ2-1	CASSLYAGTSILNEQFF	TGTGCCAGCAGTTTATATGCCGGGACTAGCATTCTGAATGAGCAGTTCTTC
TRBV7-8	TRBD1	many	TRBJ2-3	CASSALPGQGARTDTQYF	TGTGCCAGCAGCGCTCTTCCAGGACAGGGGGCACGCACAGATACGCAGTATTTT
TRBV11-3	-	many	TRBJ2-3	CASSLDRGTSLPDTQYF	TGTGCCAGCAGCTTAGATCGCGGGACCTCCCTCCCAGATACGCAGTATTTT
TRBV7-6	TRBD2	many	TRBJ2-7	CASSSGPFSGNYF	TGTGCCAGCAGCTCCGGTCCTTTTAGCGGGAATTACTTC
TRBV4-2	-	many	TRBJ1-1	CASSQGTDANTEAFF	TGTGCCAGCAGCCAAGGTACGGATGCGAACACTGAAGCTTTCTTT
TRBV6-1	-	many	TRBJ2-5	CASTPHLARQETQYF	TGTGCCAGTACCCCCCATCTAGCGCGTCAAGAGACCCAGTACTTC
TRBV5-1	TRBD2	few	TRBJ2-3	CASSLDTGTSGPGGFTDTQYF	TGCGCCAGCAGCTTAGATACCGGGACTAGCGGGCCGGGGGGATTCACAGATACGCAGTATTTT
TRBV5-5	TRBD1	-	TRBJ2-7	CASSLQNRGRIHEQYF	TGTGCCAGCAGCTTACAAAACAGGGGGCGAATACACGAGCAGTACTTC
TRBV6-5	TRBD1	many	TRBJ1-1	CASSYVGGTGGLDATAFF	TGTGCCAGCAGTTACGTTGGGGGGACAGGGGGCCTCGATGCGACAGCTTTCTTT
TRBV6-2/TRBV6-3	-	many	TRBJ2-5	CASSHSGNQETQYF	TGTGCCAGCAGTCACTCGGGCAACCAAGAGACCCAGTACTTC
TRBV7-4	TRBD2	-	TRBJ2-2	CASRGTGGAGELFF	TGTGCCAGCAGGGGCACGGGGGGTGCAGGGGAGCTGTTTTTT
TRBV14	-	-	TRBJ1-1	CASSQETGALTEAFF	TGTGCCAGCAGCCAAGAAACAGGTGCGCTGACTGAAGCTTTCTTT
TRBV12-3/TRBV12-4	-	many	TRBJ2-1	CASSLSRNEQFF	TGTGCCAGCAGTTTATCGCGGAATGAGCAGTTCTTC
TRBV6-1	-	many	TRBJ2-1	CAGKTYNEQFF	TGTGCCGGGAAGACCTACAATGAGCAGTTCTTC
TRBV9	-	few	TRBJ2-7	CASSVDGRAYEQYF	TGTGCCAGCAGCGTAGACGGCAGGGCGTACGAGCAGTACTTC